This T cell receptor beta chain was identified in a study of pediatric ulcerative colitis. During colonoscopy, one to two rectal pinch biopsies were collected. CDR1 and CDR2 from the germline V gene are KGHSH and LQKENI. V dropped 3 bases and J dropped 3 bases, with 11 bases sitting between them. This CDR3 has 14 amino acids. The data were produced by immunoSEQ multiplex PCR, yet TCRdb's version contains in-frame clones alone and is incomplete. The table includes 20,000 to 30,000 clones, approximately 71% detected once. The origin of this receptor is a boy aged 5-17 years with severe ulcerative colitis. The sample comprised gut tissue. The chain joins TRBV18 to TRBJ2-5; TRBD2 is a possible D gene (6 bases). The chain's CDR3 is CASSPFASEETQYF. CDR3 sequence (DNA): TGTGCCAGCTCACCGTTCGCTAGCGAAGAGACCCAGTACTTC.